This TCR beta chain was sequenced for a study of blood T cell repertoires in COVID-19. Per the authors' pipeline: Reference gene primer amplification in the assay estimated nucleated cell counts. Profiling relied on immunoSEQ multiplex PCR, and the TCRdb table lists in-frame clones only, not all of them. That table is the source of V, J and clone size, and D and trimming were worked out from the DNA. The sample has some 120,000 clones, 80% to 90% seen once. Germline V gene data show CDR1 as SGHRS and CDR2 as YFSETQ. The CDR3 has 18 residues. After removal of 4 bases from V and 0 bases from J, the junction contained 9 bases not matched to a gene.

V usage is TRBV5-1 and J usage is TRBJ2-6; TRBD1 agrees at 8 bases. Sequencing was carried out using peripheral blood. The receptor was isolated from a human donor with acute or convalescent COVID-19. The donor label of this sample is uncertain. Here the CDR3 DNA reads TGCGCCAGCAGCGATATGACAGGGGTTGGCTCTGGGGCCAACGTCCTGACTTTC. This codes for CASSDMTGVGSGANVLTF.